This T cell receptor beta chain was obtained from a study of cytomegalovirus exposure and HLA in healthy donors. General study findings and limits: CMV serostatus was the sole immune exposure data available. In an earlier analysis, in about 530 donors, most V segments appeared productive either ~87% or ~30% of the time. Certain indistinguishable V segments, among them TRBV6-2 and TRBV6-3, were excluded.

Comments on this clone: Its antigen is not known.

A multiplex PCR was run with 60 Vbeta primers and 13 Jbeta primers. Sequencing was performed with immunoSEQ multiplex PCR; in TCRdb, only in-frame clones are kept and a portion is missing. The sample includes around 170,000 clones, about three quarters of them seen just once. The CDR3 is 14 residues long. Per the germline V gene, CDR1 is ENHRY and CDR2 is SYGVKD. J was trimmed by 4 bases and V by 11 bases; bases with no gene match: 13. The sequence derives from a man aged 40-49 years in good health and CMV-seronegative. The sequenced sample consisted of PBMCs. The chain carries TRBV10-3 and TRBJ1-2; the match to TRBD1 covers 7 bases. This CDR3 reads CASFPGTESYGYTF. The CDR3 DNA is TGTGCCTCTTTCCCCGGGACAGAGAGCTATGGCTACACCTTC.